This T cell receptor beta chain was captured in a study of response to subunit inactivated influenza vaccine. Germline V CDR1 and CDR2: MGHRA, YSYEKL. CDR3 size: 15 residues. In the case of this clonotype: The junction shows a germline mismatch at one end, possibly a read error.

MiXCR, applied by TCRdb to the RT-PCR reads, yields one record per CDR3 protein. The sample contains under 850,000 distinct CDR3 sequences, roughly 18% of which appear only once. The sample consisted of PBMCs from blood, taken 5 days after vaccination. This sequence joins TRBV4-1 and TRBJ1-1; the D is unclear. This clonotype was sampled from a man between 45 and 60 years old who received an inactivated influenza vaccine. CDR3 protein: CASSQAVMGGTEACF. In DNA, the CDR3 is TGCGCCAGCAGCCAAGCCGTGATGGGAGGCACTGAAGCTTGCTTT.